The 2 T cell receptor beta chains below were found in one sample sequenced in a study of blood T cell repertoires in COVID-19. The repertoire was sequenced with immunoSEQ multiplex PCR; TCRdb's copy has only in-frame clones and lacks some. This sample has some 450,000 clones, with around 90% found just once. The sample taken for sequencing was peripheral blood. The receptors here all came from a man in his late teens or twenties with COVID-19, enrolled during active disease.

This chain connects TRBV6-5 to TRBJ2-5; tentative D call: TRBD1 (5 bases). Germline V gene lookup returns CDR1 MNHEY and CDR2 SVGAGI. V lost 6 bases, J lost 7 bases, and 9 bases lay in between. The CDR3 is 11 residues long. CDR3 sequence reads: CASRQVGTQYF. The CDR3 coding sequence is TGTGCCAGCAGACAGGTGGGGACCCAGTACTTC.

The chain couples TRBV2 to TRBJ1-1, with D uncertain. Germline loops: CDR1 SNHLY, CDR2 FYNNEI. Trimming cost V 3 bases and J 5 bases, with 16 bases left between them. This CDR3 contains 15 residues. The CDR3 nucleotides read TGTGCCAGCAGTGAGATGCTGAGGCGTAGTACTGAAGCTTTCTTT. Protein: CASSEMLRRSTEAFF.